Each of the 7 T cell receptor beta chains below was sequenced from the same sample in a study of T-cell reconstitution after alpha-beta-depleted transplantation in children. Library preparation (for TCRbeta) was performed with unique molecular identifiers. TCRdb passed the PCR reads through MiXCR, listing each CDR3 protein once. This table has under 350,000 distinct CDR3 sequences, almost 10% appearing once. The sequencing here drew on PBMCs from the stem cell graft donor, taken from the stem cell graft. All receptors derive from a human donor who donated a stem cell graft to a child with SCID.

The sample holds a few counts of this clonotype. J is TRBJ2-3 and V is TRBV12-5, with unresolved D. The length of the CDR3 is 17 residues. With 6 bases removed from V and 2 bases from J, the gap between germline ends came to 21 bases. Per the germline V gene, CDR1 is LGHNT and CDR2 is FRNRAP. In DNA, the CDR3 is TGTGCTAGTGGCCCACGACTTTACACTCCGCCCACAGATACGCAGTATTTT. It translates to CASGPRLYTPPTDTQYF.

The V gene is TRBV2, the J gene TRBJ2-5; D is uncertain. Looked up from germline, CDR1 is SNHLY and CDR2 is FYNNEI. Between the trimmed V and J ends, which lost 7 bases and 5 bases, there was a span of 14 bases. The CDR3 sequence is 13 residues long. In DNA form, the CDR3 reads TGTGCCAGCATAGCAGCCTTATGGGAGACCCAGTACTTC. It specifies CASIAALWETQYF.

This sequence joins TRBV11-2 and TRBJ1-5; a possible D gene is TRBD1 (5 bases). V gave up 0 bases and J gave up 0 bases, with 15 bases separating them. Looked up from germline, CDR1 is SGHAT and CDR2 is FQNNGV. The CDR3 covers 18 residues. CDR3 residues: CASSLDGTDFYSNQPQHF. CDR3 sequence (DNA): TGTGCCAGCAGCTTAGACGGGACGGATTTTTATAGCAATCAGCCCCAGCATTTT.

The chain uses TRBV5-1 and TRBJ2-1; TRBD2 aligns across 10 bases. Germline trimming cut 4 bases from V and 1 base from J; bases unmatched to any gene: 5. Germline V gives CDR1 SGHRS, CDR2 YFSETQ. The CDR3 consists of 16 residues. CDR3 residues: CASSGRTSGSYNEQFF. The CDR3 bases are TGCGCCAGCAGCGGCAGGACTAGCGGTTCCTACAATGAGCAGTTCTTC. Supplemented by reference TRBV5-1 and TRBJ2-1, the full variable domain reads KAGVTQTPRYLIKTRGQQVTLSCSPISGHRSVSWYQQTPGQGLQFLFEYFSETQRNKGNFPGRFSGRQFSNSRSEMNVSTLELGDSALYLCASSGRTSGSYNEQFFGPGTRLTVL.

This clonotype showed up just a few times. This chain uses TRBV7-8 with TRBJ1-4; no clear D gene. Trimming cost V 1 base and J 4 bases, with 7 bases left between them. CDR1 is SGHVS and CDR2 is FQNEAQ in the germline V gene. The CDR3 contains 14 residues. CDR3: CASSLVTYNEKLFF. The CDR3 DNA reads as TGTGCCAGCAGCTTAGTAACCTATAATGAAAAACTGTTTTTT.

The chain combines TRBV29-1 with TRBJ1-2; D may be TRBD1 (5 bases). The germline CDR1 and CDR2 sequences are SQVTM and ANQGSEA. The V gene lost 3 bases and the J gene lost 2 bases, with 22 bases spanning the gap. The CDR3 loop spans 17 amino acids. The chain's CDR3 is CSVDHSAGGEGNYGYTF. DNA for the CDR3: TGCAGCGTTGACCATTCCGCCGGAGGGGAGGGGAACTATGGCTACACCTTC.

The gene calls are TRBV12-3 or TRBV12-4 and TRBJ2-4, with no clear D. Trimming cost V 5 bases and J 1 base, with 12 bases left between them. This CDR3 is 15 amino acids long. Here the CDR3 reads CASSPATPAKNIQYF. Written as DNA, the CDR3 is TGTGCCAGCAGTCCCGCAACCCCTGCCAAAAACATTCAGTACTTC.